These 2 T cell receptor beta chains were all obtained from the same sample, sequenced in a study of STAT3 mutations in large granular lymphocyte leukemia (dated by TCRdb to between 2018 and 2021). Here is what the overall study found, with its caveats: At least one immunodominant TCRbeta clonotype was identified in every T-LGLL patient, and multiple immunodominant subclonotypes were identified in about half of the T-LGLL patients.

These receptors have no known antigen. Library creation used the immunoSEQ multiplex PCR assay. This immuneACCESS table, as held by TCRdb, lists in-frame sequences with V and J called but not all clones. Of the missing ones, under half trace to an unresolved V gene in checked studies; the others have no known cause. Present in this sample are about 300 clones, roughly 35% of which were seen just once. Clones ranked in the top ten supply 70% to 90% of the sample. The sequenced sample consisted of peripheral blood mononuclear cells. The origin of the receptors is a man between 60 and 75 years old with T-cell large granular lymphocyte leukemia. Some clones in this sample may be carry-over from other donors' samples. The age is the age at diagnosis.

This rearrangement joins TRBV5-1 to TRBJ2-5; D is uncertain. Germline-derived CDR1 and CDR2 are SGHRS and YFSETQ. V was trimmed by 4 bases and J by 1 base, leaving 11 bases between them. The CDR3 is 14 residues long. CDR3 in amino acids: CASSPGLAQETQYF. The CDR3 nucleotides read TGCGCCAGCAGCCCCGGTTTAGCCCAAGAGACCCAGTACTTC.

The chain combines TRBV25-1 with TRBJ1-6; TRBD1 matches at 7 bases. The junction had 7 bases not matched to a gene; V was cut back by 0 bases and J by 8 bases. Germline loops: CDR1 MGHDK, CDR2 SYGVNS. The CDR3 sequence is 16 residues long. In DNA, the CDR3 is TGTGCCAGCAGTGAATACCCCGGGACAGTTCATTCACCCCTCCACTTT. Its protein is CASSEYPGTVHSPLHF.